This is a list of T cell receptor beta chains from one sample in a study of OX40 agonist ivuxolimab in advanced cancers. The method was immunoSEQ multiplex PCR; TCRdb's version includes in-frame clones alone and lacks a portion of them. The sample records tens of thousands of clones, about 88% being singletons. The material sequenced was CD4+ or CD8+ T cells sorted from blood, taken in a trial of the OX40 agonist ivuxolimab. Receptor source: an adult with an advanced solid tumor such as melanoma, head and neck, liver or kidney cancer. Each CDR3 is given with its conserved first and last residue. Each record gives: J gene, D gene, V gene, clone size, CDR3 protein, CDR3 DNA. D genes are given only for firm matches. Rows may omit the clone size; those that give it use once, few, many or a size class.

j_call: TRBJ2-1; d_call: NA; v_call: TRBV30; clone_size: NA; cdr3_aa: CALGGVGETAWADNEQFF; cdr3_nt: TGTGCCTTGGGAGGAGTGGGCGAGACAGCGTGGGCAGACAATGAGCAGTTCTTC
j_call: TRBJ2-1; d_call: TRBD2; v_call: TRBV15; clone_size: NA; cdr3_aa: CATSARAGGSNEQFF; cdr3_nt: TGTGCCACCAGCGCCCGAGCGGGGGGTTCCAATGAGCAGTTCTTC
j_call: TRBJ1-3; d_call: TRBD1; v_call: TRBV15; clone_size: NA; cdr3_aa: CATSRDQGQAGNTIYF; cdr3_nt: TGTGCCACCAGCAGAGATCAAGGACAGGCTGGAAACACCATATATTTT
j_call: TRBJ2-7; d_call: NA; v_call: TRBV6-6; clone_size: NA; cdr3_aa: CASSAQDYEQYF; cdr3_nt: TGTGCCAGCAGTGCACAGGACTACGAGCAGTACTTC
j_call: TRBJ1-4; d_call: TRBD1; v_call: TRBV28; clone_size: NA; cdr3_aa: CASRPGGAGEKLFF; cdr3_nt: TGTGCCAGCAGGCCAGGGGGCGCAGGGGAAAAACTGTTTTTT
j_call: TRBJ1-3; d_call: NA; v_call: TRBV9; clone_size: NA; cdr3_aa: CASSDVGTSGNTIYF; cdr3_nt: TGTGCCAGCAGCGACGTCGGGACCTCTGGAAACACCATATATTTT
j_call: TRBJ1-1; d_call: NA; v_call: TRBV19; clone_size: NA; cdr3_aa: CASHSGFRTEAFF; cdr3_nt: TGTGCCAGCCACTCAGGGTTCCGAACTGAAGCTTTCTTT
j_call: TRBJ2-1; d_call: NA; v_call: TRBV7-2; clone_size: NA; cdr3_aa: CASSLVWYDEQFF; cdr3_nt: TGTGCCAGCAGCTTAGTGTGGTACGATGAGCAGTTCTTC
j_call: TRBJ2-1; d_call: TRBD1; v_call: TRBV6-1; clone_size: NA; cdr3_aa: CASGWGTDSYNEQFF; cdr3_nt: TGTGCCAGCGGATGGGGGACAGACTCCTACAATGAGCAGTTCTTC
j_call: TRBJ1-2; d_call: NA; v_call: TRBV5-1; clone_size: NA; cdr3_aa: CASSNRVEDGYTF; cdr3_nt: TGCGCCAGCAGCAACAGGGTTGAGGATGGCTACACCTTC
j_call: TRBJ1-2; d_call: NA; v_call: TRBV5-1; clone_size: NA; cdr3_aa: CASSLDVGGYGYTF; cdr3_nt: TGCGCCAGCAGCTTGGATGTGGGGGGCTATGGCTACACCTTC
j_call: TRBJ2-1; d_call: NA; v_call: TRBV9; clone_size: once; cdr3_aa: CASSTRVYNEQFF; cdr3_nt: TGTGCCAGCAGCACCAGAGTCTACAATGAGCAGTTCTTC
j_call: TRBJ2-7; d_call: NA; v_call: TRBV7-2; clone_size: NA; cdr3_aa: CASTSSSGSTYEQYF; cdr3_nt: TGTGCCAGCACTTCTAGTTCGGGATCCACCTACGAGCAGTACTTC
j_call: TRBJ1-1; d_call: NA; v_call: TRBV18; clone_size: NA; cdr3_aa: CASSGLYTEAFF; cdr3_nt: TGTGCCAGCTCCGGACTTTACACTGAAGCTTTCTTT
j_call: TRBJ2-1; d_call: TRBD2; v_call: TRBV28; clone_size: NA; cdr3_aa: CASSLPGLAGGRGNEQFF; cdr3_nt: TGTGCCAGCAGTTTGCCGGGACTAGCGGGAGGGCGGGGCAATGAGCAGTTCTTC
j_call: TRBJ2-3; d_call: NA; v_call: TRBV18; clone_size: NA; cdr3_aa: CASSPQSTDTQYF; cdr3_nt: TGTGCCAGCTCACCGCAAAGCACAGATACGCAGTATTTT
j_call: TRBJ2-6; d_call: NA; v_call: TRBV18; clone_size: NA; cdr3_aa: CASSPPNGRGDSGANVLTF; cdr3_nt: TGTGCCAGCTCACCACCTAATGGCAGGGGAGACTCTGGGGCCAACGTCCTGACTTTC
j_call: TRBJ1-4; d_call: TRBD1; v_call: TRBV7-9; clone_size: NA; cdr3_aa: CASSLPDRTSAGEKLFF; cdr3_nt: TGTGCCAGCAGCCTCCCGGACAGGACAAGTGCTGGGGAAAAACTGTTTTTT
j_call: TRBJ2-1; d_call: NA; v_call: TRBV9; clone_size: NA; cdr3_aa: CASSATPGTLGDNEQFF; cdr3_nt: TGTGCCAGCAGCGCCACCCCCGGGACTCTTGGTGACAATGAGCAGTTCTTC
j_call: TRBJ1-2; d_call: NA; v_call: TRBV6-1; clone_size: NA; cdr3_aa: CASSEGRTVGGYTF; cdr3_nt: TGTGCCAGCAGTGAAGGGAGGACAGTTGGTGGCTACACCTTC
j_call: TRBJ2-2; d_call: TRBD1; v_call: TRBV18; clone_size: NA; cdr3_aa: CASSPPGQGRDGELFF; cdr3_nt: TGTGCCAGCTCACCACCCGGACAGGGCCGGGACGGGGAGCTGTTTTTT